Below are 29 T cell receptor beta chains sequenced from a single sample in a study of blood T cell repertoires in COVID-19. Clones were sequenced by immunoSEQ multiplex PCR, and TCRdb holds only the in-frame ones, with some missing. The sample has fewer than 350,000 clones, 70% to 90% seen once. The material sequenced was peripheral blood. These receptors all stem from a woman in her twenties or thirties with COVID-19, enrolled during active disease.

The genes are TRBV2 and TRBJ2-1; TRBD1 agrees at 12 bases. V trimming: 3 bases; J trimming: 4 bases; junction bases outside the gene matches: 7. The germline V gene has CDR1 SNHLY and CDR2 FYNNEI. The CDR3 sequence is 17 residues long. Here the CDR3 reads CASSDPGTGGPYNEQFF. The DNA for the CDR3 is TGTGCCAGCAGTGATCCCGGGACAGGGGGCCCGTACAATGAGCAGTTCTTC.

The V call is TRBV10-3, the J call TRBJ2-2; 12 nucleotides agree with TRBD2. With V trimmed by 6 bases and J by 4 bases, 3 bases remained unmatched. CDR1 and CDR2 (germline): ENHRY, SYGVKD. The CDR3 sequence is 15 residues long. CDR3 DNA sequence: TGTGCCATCAGCCCGGGACTAGCGGGCACCGGGGAGCTGTTTTTT. Translation: CAISPGLAGTGELFF.

This rearrangement joins TRBV4-2 to TRBJ1-2; D is possibly TRBD1 (6 bases). This CDR3 has 13 amino acids. Germline V CDR1 and CDR2: LGHNA, YNFKEQ. Deletions cut 6 bases from V and 4 bases from J, with 12 bases between. The CDR3 reads CASRLDSLYGYTF. CDR3 in DNA: TGTGCCAGCAGACTGGACAGTCTCTATGGCTACACCTTC.

This clone was seen once. CDR3 loop: CASSPRGGNSPSNTEAFF. The CDR3, as DNA: TGTGCCAGCAGCCCACGGGGTGGCAACAGTCCTTCCAACACTGAAGCTTTCTTT. The rearrangement joins TRBV5-5 to TRBJ1-1, with unresolved D. With 4 bases removed from V and 2 bases from J, the gap between germline ends came to 24 bases. Germline lookup yields CDR1 SGHKS and CDR2 YYEKEE (reference sequence). The CDR3 loop spans 18 amino acids.

V usage is TRBV7-9 and J usage is TRBJ1-1, with 9 nucleotides matching TRBD1. The CDR3 is 15 amino acids. Trimming removed 5 bases from V and 4 bases from J; junction bases left unmatched: 8. The germline gives CDR1 SEHNR, CDR2 FQNEAQ (reference sequence). The CDR3 here is CASSPRQGGVTEAFF. CDR3 DNA sequence: TGTGCCAGCAGCCCTCGACAGGGGGGCGTCACTGAAGCTTTCTTT.

This chain joins TRBV7-9 and TRBJ1-2; a possible D gene is TRBD1 (6 bases). This CDR3 spans 17 amino acids. Germline-derived CDR1 and CDR2 are SEHNR and FQNEAQ (reference sequence). Trimming took off 5 bases at V and 8 bases at J, with 27 bases between the two ends. For the CDR3, the DNA is TGTGCCAGCAGCCCGTTCAGGGGATCTCAGTCCCGTGGAGGCTACACCTTC. This gives the protein CASSPFRGSQSRGGYTF.

The rearrangement links TRBV7-9 to TRBJ1-2; D is unresolved. The CDR3 length is 12 residues. The V end was cut by 5 bases, the J end by 0 bases, with 4 bases between. The germline V gene encodes CDR1 SEHNR and CDR2 FQNEAQ (reference sequence). CDR3 in amino acids: CASSHTNYGYTF. CDR3 bases: TGTGCCAGCAGCCACACTAACTATGGCTACACCTTC.

This chain links TRBV25-1 with TRBJ2-7; D might be TRBD2 (6 bases). The CDR3 consists of 14 residues. Trimming pared 8 bases from V and 0 bases from J, leaving 14 bases between. Germline V CDR1 and CDR2: MGHDK, SYGVNS. The CDR3 nucleotides are TGTGCCAGCCTTGACACCGGGAGCTCCTACGAGCAGTACTTC. Translated: CASLDTGSSYEQYF.

The chain has TRBV18 and TRBJ1-1; possible D gene TRBD1, 6 bases. Trimming removed 0 bases at V and 5 bases at J, with 13 bases between. Germline loops: CDR1 KGHSH, CDR2 LQKENI. This CDR3 has 15 amino acids. CDR3 sequence reads: CASSPPGGQRTEAFF. The CDR3 nucleotides read TGTGCCAGCTCACCACCAGGCGGACAGAGGACTGAAGCTTTCTTT.

The genes are TRBV7-6 and TRBJ2-3; 8 nucleotides line up with TRBD1. Germline CDR1 and CDR2: SGHVS and FNYEAQ. The CDR3 length is 16 residues. The V segment lost 1 base and the J segment 6 bases; nucleotides outside the gene matches: 9. CDR3 sequence: CASSLVGQGLLDTQYF. The DNA for the CDR3 is TGTGCCAGCAGCTTAGTTGGACAGGGTCTTTTGGATACGCAGTATTTT.

Written as DNA, the CDR3 is TGTGCCAGCAGGAGCGACAGGGGGATTCCTTCTGGAAACACCATATATTTT. Translating gives CASRSDRGIPSGNTIYF. This chain uses TRBV28 with TRBJ1-3; TRBD1 agrees at 9 bases. With 6 bases clipped from V and 1 base from J, the junction kept 10 bases outside the gene matches. Germline V gene data show CDR1 as MDHEN and CDR2 as SYDVKM. The CDR3 has 17 amino acids.

This chain links TRBV7-2 with TRBJ2-5; D might be TRBD2 (5 bases). Between the trimmed V and J ends, which lost 1 base and 2 bases, there was a span of 11 bases. This CDR3 spans 15 amino acids. Germline CDR1 is SGHTA and CDR2 is FQGNSA. The CDR3 coding sequence is TGTGCCAGCAGCTTAGGCCCAGCGGCTCAAGAGACCCAGTACTTC. It encodes CASSLGPAAQETQYF.

The rearrangement joins TRBV5-5 to TRBJ1-2; D not resolved. V was pared by 2 bases and J by 4 bases, with 12 bases between. The germline CDR1 and CDR2 sequences are SGHKS and YYEKEE (reference sequence). The CDR3 contains 14 residues. The CDR3 DNA is TGTGCCAGCAGCTTCGGGGAGGGTAGCTATGGCTACACCTTC. Amino acid sequence: CASSFGEGSYGYTF.

The chain has TRBV5-6 and TRBJ1-4; 7 bases are a match to TRBD1. The trim removed 0 bases at V and 8 bases at J, leaving 7 bases unmatched. This CDR3 comprises 15 residues. Germline CDR1 SGHDT, CDR2 YYEEEE. In DNA form, the CDR3 reads TGTGCCAGCAGCTTGGTGACAGGGTCCTCCGAAAAACTGTTTTTT. As protein: CASSLVTGSSEKLFF.

The V call is TRBV11-2, the J call TRBJ2-3, with D perhaps TRBD2 (5 bases). Trimming took off 0 bases at V and 4 bases at J, with 8 bases between the two ends. The CDR3 has 14 amino acids. The V gene's germline CDR1 is SGHAT and CDR2 FQNNGV. CDR3: CASSLDLAPDTQYF. CDR3 nucleotide sequence: TGTGCCAGCAGCTTAGACCTAGCTCCAGATACGCAGTATTTT.

This chain uses TRBV14 with TRBJ2-2, with 9 positions matching TRBD1. The CDR3 runs 14 residues. V was pared by 6 bases and J by 5 bases, with 4 bases of the junction left unmatched. Germline V gene sequence: CDR1 SGHDN, CDR2 FVKESK. Here the CDR3 DNA reads TGTGCCAGCAGGGGACAGGGAGTAACCGGGGAGCTGTTTTTT. It encodes CASRGQGVTGELFF.

The V and J genes are TRBV7-2 and TRBJ1-6, with D unresolved. Trimming removed 1 base at V and 7 bases at J, with 11 bases between. Germline CDR1 reads SGHTA; CDR2 reads FQGNSA. CDR3 length equals 15 residues. The CDR3 sequence: CASSLGAGDNSPLHF. CDR3 bases: TGTGCCAGCAGCTTAGGCGCAGGTGACAATTCACCCCTCCACTTT.

This clone was seen a few times. This sequence joins TRBV30 and TRBJ2-7; the D gene is possibly TRBD1 (6 bases). V was trimmed by 6 bases and J by 4 bases, leaving 10 bases between them. From germline, CDR1 is GTSNPN and CDR2 SVGIG (reference sequence). This CDR3 has 11 amino acids. CDR3 amino acids: CACKGEYEQYF. CDR3 sequence (DNA): TGTGCCTGCAAGGGGGAGTACGAGCAGTACTTC.

J is TRBJ1-1 and V is TRBV5-4; D is unresolved. V shed 2 bases and J shed 1 base, with 6 bases lying between them. The germline V gene encodes CDR1 SGHNT and CDR2 YYREEE (reference sequence). CDR3 length: 13 residues. The DNA of the CDR3 is TGTGCCAGCAGCTTTTACACGAACACTGAAGCTTTCTTT. Encoded protein: CASSFYTNTEAFF.

This rearrangement joins TRBV7-2 to TRBJ2-4; possible D gene TRBD1, 6 bases. This CDR3 region has 14 residues. Trimming stripped 1 base from V and 5 bases from J, with 9 bases between. From germline, CDR1 is SGHTA and CDR2 FQGNSA. The CDR3 loop is CASSLVRTENIQYF. The DNA of the CDR3 is TGTGCCAGCAGCTTAGTTAGGACAGAAAACATTCAGTACTTC.

The chain links TRBV19 to TRBJ2-4, with TRBD2 identical over 7 bases. CDR1 and CDR2 from the germline V gene are LNHDA and SQIVND (reference sequence). The length of the CDR3 is 17 residues. V lost 4 bases, J lost 2 bases, and 11 bases stayed unmatched. Here the CDR3 reads CASSRGGIVETKNIQYF. The CDR3 DNA sequence: TGTGCCAGTAGTAGGGGGGGGATCGTTGAGACCAAAAACATTCAGTACTTC.

The rearrangement links TRBV4-1 to TRBJ2-4, with 7 bases fitting TRBD2. V shed 0 bases and J 6 bases; nucleotides not matched to a gene: 2. CDR1 is MGHRA and CDR2 is YSYEKL in the germline V gene. The CDR3 is made up of 14 amino acids. The chain's CDR3 is CASSQEAGINIQYF. Here the CDR3 DNA reads TGCGCCAGCAGCCAAGAAGCGGGGATAAACATTCAGTACTTC.

The chain employs TRBV28 and TRBJ1-1; a weak D match, TRBD1 (5 bases). The germline gives CDR1 MDHEN, CDR2 SYDVKM. This CDR3 has 14 residues. Deletions cut 1 base from V and 7 bases from J, with 13 bases between. The CDR3 sequence is CASSLLGEAGEAFF. The CDR3 DNA reads TGTGCCAGCAGTTTATTAGGGGAGGCTGGTGAAGCTTTCTTT. Complete variable domain (other parts from reference TRBV28 and TRBJ1-1): DVKVTQSSRYLVKRTGEKVFLECVQDMDHENMFWYRQDPGLGLRLIYFSYDVKMKEKGDIPEGYSVSREKKERFSLILESASTNQTSMYLCASSLLGEAGEAFFGQGTRLTVV.

This clone was observed a few times. The genes are TRBV7-2 and TRBJ1-5; D is possibly TRBD1 (6 bases). CDR1 and CDR2 from the germline V gene are SGHTA and FQGNSA. Trimming shortened V by 5 bases and J by 6 bases, and 11 bases separated the two germline ends. The CDR3 contains 13 residues. CDR3 residues: CASSGQSGQPQHF. CDR3 sequence (DNA): TGTGCCAGCAGCGGACAGTCGGGTCAGCCCCAGCATTTT.

This clone has just a few counts. The chain employs TRBV3-1 (or the pseudogene TRBV3-2) and TRBJ1-2, with D perhaps matching TRBD1 (5 bases). Germline V gene data show CDR1 as LGHDT and CDR2 as YNNKEL (reference sequence). Trimming cost V 0 bases and J 9 bases, with 14 bases left between them. The CDR3 extends over 14 amino acids. This CDR3 is CASSQDRTGDSYTF. The CDR3, as DNA: TGTGCCAGCAGCCAAGATCGAACAGGCGATAGCTACACCTTC.

The rearrangement joins TRBV11-2 to TRBJ2-1; 11 nucleotides agree with TRBD2. The CDR3 totals 17 residues. The V and J ends lost 1 base and 7 bases, in that order; junction bases with no gene match: 9. Germline values: CDR1 SGHAT, CDR2 FQNNGV. The CDR3 spells CASSLAIAGGPRNEQFF. CDR3 bases: TGTGCCAGCAGCTTAGCCATAGCGGGGGGGCCTAGGAATGAGCAGTTCTTC.

The V gene is TRBV30, the J gene TRBJ2-7; TRBD1 matches at 9 bases. Germline values: CDR1 GTSNPN, CDR2 SVGIG (reference sequence). The CDR3 runs 18 residues. Unmatched junction bases numbered 20, after V lost 5 bases and J lost 3 bases. CDR3 loop: CAWDGDRDLLGRVYEQYV. The CDR3 DNA sequence: TGTGCCTGGGATGGGGACAGGGACCTACTTGGGAGGGTCTACGAGCAGTACGTC.

The rearrangement uses TRBV11-3 and TRBJ1-3; TRBD1 aligns across 7 bases. The CDR3 length is 14 residues. After removal of 5 bases from V and 2 bases from J, the junction contained 3 bases not matched to a gene. CDR1 and CDR2 from the germline V gene are SGHNT and YENEEA. CDR3 coding DNA: TGTGCCAGCAGCCTGACAGGGACTGGAAACACCATATATTTT. Residues: CASSLTGTGNTIYF.

This chain connects TRBV7-2 to TRBJ2-2; no firm D call. The CDR3 runs to 13 residues. The germline CDR1 and CDR2 sequences are SGHTA and FQGNSA. Trimming cost V 5 bases and J 4 bases, with 8 bases left between them. CDR3 bases: TGTGCCAGCAGCCCCTTGAGCACCGGGGAGCTGTTTTTT. Translation: CASSPLSTGELFF.